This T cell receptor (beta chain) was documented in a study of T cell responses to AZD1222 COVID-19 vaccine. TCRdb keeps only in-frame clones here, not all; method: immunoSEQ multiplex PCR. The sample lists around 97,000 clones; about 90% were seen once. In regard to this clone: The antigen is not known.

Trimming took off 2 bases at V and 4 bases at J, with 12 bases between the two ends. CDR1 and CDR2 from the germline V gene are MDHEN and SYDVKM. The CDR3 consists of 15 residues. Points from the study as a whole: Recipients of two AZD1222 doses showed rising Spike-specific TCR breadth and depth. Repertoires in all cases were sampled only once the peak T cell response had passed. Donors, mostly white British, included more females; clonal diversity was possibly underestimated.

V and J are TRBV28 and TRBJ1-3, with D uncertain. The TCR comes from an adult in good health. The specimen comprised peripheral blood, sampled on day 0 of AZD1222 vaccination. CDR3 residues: CASSLIGETGNTIYF. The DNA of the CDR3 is TGTGCCAGCAGTTTAATTGGGGAAACGGGAAACACCATATATTTT.